This note documents a single T cell receptor beta chain sequence. What this receptor recognizes is not known. The input lacks base qualities; no much larger clone sits a single base away. TCRbeta CDR3 regions were amplified from genomic DNA using the immunoSEQ Assay, a bias-controlled multiplex PCR. Per the authors' processing: Nucleated cell counts per sample were estimated from amplification of reference gene primers within the assay. To quantify the absolute abundance of each unique TCRbeta CDR3 rearrangement, sequence reads were collapsed and filtered. Productive Simpson clonality was computed per sample as the square root of Simpson's diversity index over productive rearrangements. TCRdb obtained this table from immuneACCESS and retained in-frame rearrangements with V and J assigned. These tables miss some clones; where compared with another copy, unresolved V genes account for less than half of the shortfall, and the remainder is unexplained. V and J calls and clone size follow that table, whereas D and trimming were derived from the DNA. Across this sample there are 180,000 or so clones, with around 83% seen only once. The ten largest clones capture 0.99% of the sample.

The entry originates in a study of blood T cell repertoires in COVID-19 (TCRdb year 2020). For the wider study: The collaborator samples originated in the United States, Italy and Spain and spanned the acute and convalescent phases of COVID-19. The material from the prospective study consisted of cDNA or gDNA derived from T cells, B-cell-depleted T cells, or PBMCs. Deeply sampled blood TCRbeta repertoires from subjects exposed to, actively infected with, or recovered from COVID-19 were included in the dataset. A freely available public database, intended as a resource for researchers studying the immune response to SARS-CoV-2, is where the repertoires were released. Samples came from the ongoing ImmuneRACE study (first 160 participants) plus 1,254 subjects from 6 global collaborators. Sample metadata almost always included a de-identified subject ID, COVID-19 status, age in years and sex. Where available, HLA class I and class II types were taken from metadata supplied by the sample provider and were not determined by assay-based typing.

The collaborating institutions used their own protocols to collect whole blood in K2EDTA tubes. For TCRbeta analysis, collaborators shipped samples as frozen whole blood, isolated PBMCs, or DNA extracted from either of those sample types. Taken from cysteine to phenylalanine, the CDR3 has 16 residues. Just CDR3 DNA is preserved here, 48 bases in frame from base 1. Relative to germline, V is missing 8 bases and J is missing 6 bases, with 16 bases of the junction outside any gene match. The germline V gene encodes CDR1 SNHLY and CDR2 FYNNEI. General conclusions and limits of the study: Clinical and demographic metadata were provided uncurated, with the amount varying by source and participant.

The sequence is built from TRBV2 and TRBJ1-5; a stretch of 7 junction bases matches TRBD1. Input material: peripheral blood. The TCR originated in a man aged 18-30 years with acute or convalescent COVID-19. The CDR3 here reads CASQANRQGKGQPQHF. The nucleotide sequence reads TGTGCCAGCCAAGCTAACCGACAGGGTAAGGGTCAGCCCCAGCATTTT.